This TCR beta chain was identified during a study of blood T cell repertoires in COVID-19. The method was immunoSEQ multiplex PCR; TCRdb's version includes in-frame clones alone and lacks a portion of them. The sample has more than 85,000 clones, approximately 83% seen once; the top ten hold less than 3.5%. Trimming pared 5 bases from V and 2 bases from J, leaving 11 bases between. The CDR3 runs 14 residues. Germline CDR1 and CDR2: MDHEN and SYDVKM. The specimen was PBMCs or T cells enriched from blood (not recorded which). This sequence joins TRBV28 and TRBJ2-3; no firm D call. The clonotype originates from a woman aged 45-65 years who had recovered from COVID-19. Written as DNA, the CDR3 is TGTGCCAGCAGTCCCCAGACTTACACAGATACGCAGTATTTT. As protein: CASSPQTYTDTQYF.